The clone carrying this T cell receptor (beta chain) has a handful of counts. As yet, its antigen is unknown. This sample is part of a study of beta chain features in type 1 diabetes. Points from the study as a whole: Among all four CD4+ subsets, Type 1 diabetes patients had TCRB CDR3s that were moderately but significantly shorter. Equally in patients and controls, shorter templates might have been favored by PCR.

Since all of the isolated RNA was reverse transcribed, expressed TCRB transcripts were what got sequenced. Clones were read by immunoSEQ multiplex PCR, and TCRdb kept only the in-frame ones, dropping some. This sample carries 350,000 to 400,000 clones, over 13% of them seen once, and the ten largest clones take around 0.02%. Germline V gene data show CDR1 as LNHDA and CDR2 as SQIVND (reference sequence). There are 15 residues in the CDR3. V was pared by 6 bases and J by 1 base, with 8 bases of the junction left unmatched. Sequenced: naive CD4+ T cells from blood. The TCR was taken from a woman younger than 30 in good health. This chain joins TRBV19 and TRBJ1-1, with 7 bases identical to TRBD1. DNA for the CDR3: TGTGCCAGTAGCCTTTTAGGGACAGCGAACACTGAAGCTTTCTTT. Translation: CASSLLGTANTEAFF.